The 20 T cell receptor beta chains below come from one sample, sequenced in a study of response to subunit inactivated influenza vaccine. TCRdb recomputed calls from the RT-PCR reads with MiXCR, one row per CDR3 protein. The sample has about 570,000 distinct CDR3 sequences, around 10% seen once. The sample also formed part of further work on T cells expressing NK-cell markers. From that paper: Generation of TCR beta cDNA was performed by 5'RACE template switching incorporating UMIs.

The source material was PBMCs from blood, sampled on the day of vaccination. Source of these receptors: a man between 45 and 60 years old who received an inactivated influenza vaccine.

CDR3 sequence reads: CASSKQGLAGADTQYF. The CDR3 bases are TGTGCCAGCAGCAAACAGGGGCTAGCGGGAGCAGATACGCAGTATTTT. The V gene is TRBV7-2, the J gene TRBJ2-3, with 10 nucleotides matching TRBD2. V trimming: 5 bases; J trimming: 4 bases; junction bases outside the gene matches: 9. The CDR3 consists of 16 residues. Per the germline V gene, CDR1 is SGHTA and CDR2 is FQGNSA.

Only a few counts were recorded for this clonotype. The chain links TRBV6-2 or TRBV6-3 to TRBJ2-7; TRBD1 matches at 8 bases. V lost 2 bases and J lost 1; bases outside the gene matches: 22. The CDR3 contains 21 residues. The germline V gene has CDR1 MNHEY and CDR2 SVGEGT. CDR3 loop: CASSYRGLEGTGLRRSYEQYF. The CDR3 bases are TGTGCCAGCAGTTACCGGGGACTGGAAGGGACAGGCCTTAGACGGTCCTACGAGCAGTACTTC.

There are a few counts of this clonotype. This chain connects TRBV20-1 to TRBJ2-2, with TRBD2 matching over 11 bases. Per the germline V gene, CDR1 is DFQATT and CDR2 is SNEGSKA (reference sequence). The length of the CDR3 is 18 residues. V trimming: 3 bases; J trimming: 3 bases; junction bases outside the gene matches: 12. The CDR3 coding sequence is TGCAGTGCTAGTGATCCGCGTAGCGGGGGGGCGTACACCGGGGAGCTGTTTTTT. Translated: CSASDPRSGGAYTGELFF.

This clonotype was seen many times. This rearrangement joins TRBV29-1 to TRBJ1-2, with D perhaps matching TRBD1 (6 bases). The CDR3 loop spans 13 amino acids. V lost 3 bases and J lost 8, with 16 bases in between. Germline loops: CDR1 SQVTM, CDR2 ANQGSEA. The CDR3 DNA is TGCAGCGTTGACCAGGGGAGGTTGTCGGGCTACACCTTC. This codes for CSVDQGRLSGYTF.

This clonotype was counted a few times. J is TRBJ2-5 and V is TRBV14, with 9 bases lining up with TRBD1. Germline V CDR1 and CDR2: SGHDN, FVKESK. This CDR3 comprises 13 residues. V shed 4 bases, J shed 5 bases, and the junction held 2 bases outside the gene matches. CDR3 amino acids: CASSRGTGETQYF. The CDR3 DNA reads as TGTGCCAGCAGCCGAGGGACAGGGGAGACCCAGTACTTC.

In this sample, this clonotype turned up a few times. This chain links TRBV14 with TRBJ2-3; D may be TRBD2 (5 bases). This CDR3 is 18 amino acids long. The ends were cut back, 1 base at V and 1 base at J, with 18 bases in the middle. Germline V gives CDR1 SGHDN, CDR2 FVKESK. Written as DNA, the CDR3 is TGTGCCAGCAGCCAAGCTGTAGTGGGAGTGGGTCGCACAGATACGCAGTATTTT. Its translation is CASSQAVVGVGRTDTQYF.

This clonotype was detected ten times or more. The CDR3 protein is CASIKIGTSEAFF. CDR3 sequence (DNA): TGTGCCAGTATCAAAATCGGGACTTCCGAAGCTTTCTTT. The chain links TRBV19 to TRBJ1-1, with D possibly being TRBD1 (5 bases). Germline CDR1 and CDR2: LNHDA and SQIVND (reference sequence). The CDR3 contains 13 residues. Deletions cut 7 bases from V and 8 bases from J, with 17 bases between.

The table lists this clonotype with a few counts. The gene calls are TRBV7-8 and TRBJ2-7; TRBD2 agrees at 9 bases. CDR3 size: 15 residues. J was trimmed by 2 bases and V by 5 bases; bases with no gene match: 7. The germline gives CDR1 SGHVS, CDR2 FQNEAQ. This chain's CDR3 is CASSAGLAATYEQYF. CDR3 coding DNA: TGTGCCAGCAGCGCGGGACTAGCAGCTACCTACGAGCAGTACTTC.

The chain couples TRBV7-9 to TRBJ2-5; 9 nucleotides agree with TRBD1. This CDR3 is built from 16 residues. Germline values: CDR1 SEHNR, CDR2 FQNEAQ (reference sequence). After removal of 5 bases from V and 5 bases from J, the junction contained 12 bases not matched to a gene. The CDR3 region has the DNA TGTGCCAGCAGCGCCGGACAGGGGTCACCGGGTGAGACCCAGTACTTC. Translation: CASSAGQGSPGETQYF.

J is TRBJ2-5 and V is TRBV5-5; D is unresolved. Germline lookup yields CDR1 SGHKS and CDR2 YYEKEE (reference sequence). V dropped 2 bases and J dropped 7 bases, with 12 bases sitting between them. There are 13 residues in the CDR3. The CDR3 bases are TGTGCCAGCAGCTTACGTCGGATGGGGACCCAGTACTTC. The encoded protein is CASSLRRMGTQYF.

The rearrangement links TRBV9 to TRBJ1-2; TRBD1 aligns across 8 bases. The CDR3 covers 14 residues. V dropped 0 bases and J dropped 2; count of bases not matched to a gene: 0. Germline V gives CDR1 SGDLS, CDR2 YYNGEE. The CDR3 here is CASSVGQGNYGYTF. DNA of the CDR3: TGTGCCAGCAGCGTAGGACAGGGGAACTATGGCTACACCTTC.

The gene calls are TRBV7-9 and TRBJ2-1, with TRBD2 as a possible D gene (6 bases). The germline V and J ends were trimmed by 6 bases and 9 bases, with 12 bases remaining between them. CDR3 length equals 12 residues. Per the germline V gene, CDR1 is SEHNR and CDR2 is FQNEAQ (reference sequence). The CDR3: CASRFGGVEQFF. For the CDR3, the DNA is TGTGCCAGCAGATTCGGAGGGGTTGAGCAGTTCTTC.

This chain joins TRBV28 and TRBJ1-4; D is possibly TRBD1 (6 bases). This CDR3 spans 15 amino acids. V lost 2 bases and J 7 bases, leaving 14 bases between the germline ends. Germline V gene data show CDR1 as MDHEN and CDR2 as SYDVKM. The CDR3 sequence: CASSLLSGGSEKLFF. DNA for the CDR3: TGTGCCAGCAGTTTACTCTCGGGGGGCAGTGAAAAACTGTTTTTT.

This clonotype was detected only a few times. The rearrangement uses TRBV24-1 and TRBJ2-1; TRBD2 matches at 13 bases. Germline-derived CDR1 and CDR2 are KGHDR and SFDVKD. The CDR3 is made up of 16 amino acids. The ends lost 7 bases at V and 6 bases at J; junction bases unmatched: 8. The CDR3 is CATRDSGTSGVNEQFF. In DNA form, the CDR3 reads TGTGCCACCAGAGACTCCGGGACTAGCGGGGTCAATGAGCAGTTCTTC.

This chain links TRBV29-1 with TRBJ2-1, with 16 bases identical to TRBD2. Germline loops: CDR1 SQVTM, CDR2 ANQGSEA. V shed 7 bases and J 7 bases; nucleotides not matched to a gene: 13. This CDR3 spans 17 amino acids. The DNA for the CDR3 is TGCAGCGCCCTACCGGGACTAGCGGGAGGGCCTATGAATGAGCAGTTCTTC. It is translated as CSALPGLAGGPMNEQFF.

This sequence joins TRBV6-2 or TRBV6-3 and TRBJ2-7; maybe TRBD1 (5 bases). V was trimmed by 1 base and J by 1 base, leaving 8 bases between them. CDR1 and CDR2 from the germline V gene are MNHEY and SVGEGT. The length of the CDR3 is 14 residues. CDR3 nucleotides: TGTGCCAGCAGTTACTTAGGGGATTCCTACGAGCAGTACTTC. The encoded protein is CASSYLGDSYEQYF.

This clonotype appeared a few times. The chain joins TRBV9 to TRBJ2-5, with D hard to call. Trimming shortened V by 4 bases and J by 1 base, and 11 bases separated the two germline ends. This CDR3 contains 14 residues. Looked up from germline, CDR1 is SGDLS and CDR2 is YYNGEE. Written as DNA, the CDR3 is TGTGCCAGCAGCCCGAATTGGGGCCAAGAGACCCAGTACTTC. Translating it yields CASSPNWGQETQYF.

The CDR3 spells CSVVGGGADTQYF. For the CDR3, the DNA is TGCAGCGTTGTTGGGGGGGGGGCAGATACGCAGTATTTT. V usage is TRBV29-1 and J usage is TRBJ2-3; 7 bases map to TRBD2. The V gene's germline CDR1 is SQVTM and CDR2 ANQGSEA. Trimming cost V 4 bases and J 4 bases; bases outside gene matches: 5. The CDR3 is 13 amino acids.

The table lists this clonotype with a few counts. V and J are TRBV5-6 and TRBJ1-5; TRBD1 matches at 8 bases. CDR3 size: 15 residues. V lost 4 bases to trimming and J lost 4 bases; unmatched junction nucleotides: 7. The germline gives CDR1 SGHDT, CDR2 YYEEEE. CDR3 protein: CASSRGQGRNQPQHF. The CDR3 bases are TGTGCCAGCAGCCGCGGACAGGGACGGAATCAGCCCCAGCATTTT.

This clonotype was observed a few times. CDR3 DNA: TGCAGTGCTCGGAGGGACACCGGGGAGCTGTTTTTT. This codes for CSARRDTGELFF. The chain employs TRBV20-1 and TRBJ2-2, with D possibly TRBD2 on 6 matching bases. The CDR3 runs to 12 residues. Per the germline V gene, CDR1 is DFQATT and CDR2 is SNEGSKA (reference sequence). V lost 5 bases to trimming and J lost 3 bases, with 7 bases between them.